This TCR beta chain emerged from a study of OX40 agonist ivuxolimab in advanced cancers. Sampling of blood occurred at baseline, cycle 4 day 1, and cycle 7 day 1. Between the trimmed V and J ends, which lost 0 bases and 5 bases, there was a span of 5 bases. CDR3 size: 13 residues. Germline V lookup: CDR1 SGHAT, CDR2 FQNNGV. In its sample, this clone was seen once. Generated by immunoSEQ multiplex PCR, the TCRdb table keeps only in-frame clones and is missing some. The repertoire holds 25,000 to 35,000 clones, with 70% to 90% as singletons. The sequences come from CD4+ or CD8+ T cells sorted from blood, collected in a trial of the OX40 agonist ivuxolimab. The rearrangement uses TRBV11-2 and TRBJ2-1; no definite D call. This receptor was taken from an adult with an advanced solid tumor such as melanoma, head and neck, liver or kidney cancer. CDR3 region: CASSLELNNEQFF. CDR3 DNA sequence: TGTGCCAGCAGCTTAGAACTAAACAATGAGCAGTTCTTC. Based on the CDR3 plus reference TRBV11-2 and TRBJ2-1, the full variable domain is EAGVAQSPRYKIIEKRQSVAFWCNPISGHATLYWYQQILGQGPKLLIQFQNNGVVDDSQLPKDRFSAERLKGVDSTLKIQPAKLEDSAVYLCASSLELNNEQFFGPGTRLTVL.